This is a list of T cell receptor beta chains from one sample in a study of blood T cell repertoires in COVID-19. The assay was immunoSEQ multiplex PCR, and TCRdb's table has in-frame clones only and misses some. The data contain about 390,000 clones, around 87% of them singletons. What was sequenced was peripheral blood. The receptors were sampled from a woman aged 55-69 years with COVID-19, enrolled during active disease. Each CDR3 is given with its conserved first and last residue. Each record gives: CDR3 DNA, CDR3 protein, V gene, D gene, J gene, clone size. The D gene is left open where the match is weak. Size values are once, few and many counts, or a class for expanded clones, and some rows have none.

cdr3_nt: TGTGCCAGCAATACAGACAGGGGCTGGCACGAGCAGTACTTC
cdr3_aa: CASNTDRGWHEQYF
v_call: TRBV2
d_call: TRBD1
j_call: TRBJ2-7
clone_size: NA

cdr3_nt: TGTGCCAGCAGCTCCAGCGACAGCTATGGCTACACCTTC
cdr3_aa: CASSSSDSYGYTF
v_call: TRBV7-9
d_call: NA
j_call: TRBJ1-2
clone_size: NA

cdr3_nt: TGTGCCTGGGCCACGGGAAATTTTCAGCCCCAGCATTTT
cdr3_aa: CAWATGNFQPQHF
v_call: TRBV30
d_call: NA
j_call: TRBJ1-5
clone_size: NA

cdr3_nt: TGTGCCAGCAGCCCGGGGGGCGCGGGGGGTTCCTACAATGAGCAGTTCTTC
cdr3_aa: CASSPGGAGGSYNEQFF
v_call: TRBV11-2
d_call: TRBD2
j_call: TRBJ2-1
clone_size: once

cdr3_nt: TGTGCCAGCAGTCCCCCCGGGGGGGCCAACGTCCTGACTTTC
cdr3_aa: CASSPPGGANVLTF
v_call: TRBV28
d_call: NA
j_call: TRBJ2-6
clone_size: NA

cdr3_nt: TGTGCCAGCAGACAGGGGGAGGATAGCAATCAGCCCCAGCATTTT
cdr3_aa: CASRQGEDSNQPQHF
v_call: TRBV19
d_call: TRBD1
j_call: TRBJ1-5
clone_size: NA

cdr3_nt: TGTGCCAGCAGTCCTCAAGCATGGGGGGACGATGAAAAACTGTTTTTT
cdr3_aa: CASSPQAWGDDEKLFF
v_call: TRBV27
d_call: NA
j_call: TRBJ1-4
clone_size: NA

cdr3_nt: TGTGCCAGCAGTTATGGGACTAGCGGGGTAGACACGCAGTATTTT
cdr3_aa: CASSYGTSGVDTQYF
v_call: TRBV6-5
d_call: TRBD2
j_call: TRBJ2-3
clone_size: NA

cdr3_nt: TGTGCCAGTACCCGCGGGGATTATAGCAATCAGCCCCAGCATTTT
cdr3_aa: CASTRGDYSNQPQHF
v_call: TRBV19
d_call: NA
j_call: TRBJ1-5
clone_size: NA

cdr3_nt: TGCGCCAGCAGCTTAAGTAGCGGGAGCTACGAGCAGTACTTC
cdr3_aa: CASSLSSGSYEQYF
v_call: TRBV5-1
d_call: TRBD2
j_call: TRBJ2-7
clone_size: NA

cdr3_nt: TGTGCCAGCAGCTTCCCAGTAAGGAACACTGAAGCTTTCTTT
cdr3_aa: CASSFPVRNTEAFF
v_call: TRBV5-8
d_call: NA
j_call: TRBJ1-1
clone_size: once

cdr3_nt: TGTGCCACAAAAGGGGCTGAGCAGTTCTTC
cdr3_aa: CATKGAEQFF
v_call: TRBV10-3
d_call: NA
j_call: TRBJ2-1
clone_size: NA

cdr3_nt: TGTGCCAGCAGCCCCGGGACTGAAGCTTTCTTT
cdr3_aa: CASSPGTEAFF
v_call: TRBV6-5
d_call: NA
j_call: TRBJ1-1
clone_size: NA

cdr3_nt: TGTGCCAGTATGCGAACGGGACAGGGGGCGCGTGGCAATCAGCCCCAGCATTTT
cdr3_aa: CASMRTGQGARGNQPQHF
v_call: TRBV19
d_call: TRBD1
j_call: TRBJ1-5
clone_size: NA

cdr3_nt: TGTGCCAGTAGTATAGATCATGGAGCGGGGGGGCAGGATGAGCAGTTCTTC
cdr3_aa: CASSIDHGAGGQDEQFF
v_call: TRBV19
d_call: TRBD2
j_call: TRBJ2-1
clone_size: NA

cdr3_nt: TGTGCCAGCAGCTTGGGAGGGCTCCGTACAGATACGCAGTATTTT
cdr3_aa: CASSLGGLRTDTQYF
v_call: TRBV5-4
d_call: NA
j_call: TRBJ2-3
clone_size: NA

cdr3_nt: TGTGCCAGCAGCGTACACAGCACCGTTGAAGCTTTCTTT
cdr3_aa: CASSVHSTVEAFF
v_call: TRBV14
d_call: NA
j_call: TRBJ1-1
clone_size: NA

cdr3_nt: TGTGCCAGTAGTCTACAAGCCACTAGCGCAGAGACCCAGTACTTC
cdr3_aa: CASSLQATSAETQYF
v_call: TRBV19
d_call: TRBD2
j_call: TRBJ2-5
clone_size: NA

cdr3_nt: TGTGCCAGCAGTCCAACAGGGTATGGTAGCAATCAGCCCCAGCATTTT
cdr3_aa: CASSPTGYGSNQPQHF
v_call: TRBV27
d_call: NA
j_call: TRBJ1-5
clone_size: NA

cdr3_nt: TGTGCCAGCAGCTTAGGTACAGTCACCGGGGAGCTGTTTTTT
cdr3_aa: CASSLGTVTGELFF
v_call: TRBV5-8
d_call: NA
j_call: TRBJ2-2
clone_size: NA

cdr3_nt: TGTGCCAGCAAGCAGGACAGAAACACTGAAGCTTTCTTT
cdr3_aa: CASKQDRNTEAFF
v_call: TRBV2
d_call: NA
j_call: TRBJ1-1
clone_size: once

cdr3_nt: TGCGCCAGCAGCTCGGGGGGGTATGGCTACACCTTC
cdr3_aa: CASSSGGYGYTF
v_call: TRBV5-1
d_call: NA
j_call: TRBJ1-2
clone_size: many

cdr3_nt: TGTGCCAGCAGCCCCAAGAACACCGGGGAGCTGTTTTTT
cdr3_aa: CASSPKNTGELFF
v_call: TRBV27
d_call: NA
j_call: TRBJ2-2
clone_size: many

cdr3_nt: TGTGCCAGCAGTACCCCCCGGGACACTTACAATGAGCAGTTCTTC
cdr3_aa: CASSTPRDTYNEQFF
v_call: TRBV27
d_call: NA
j_call: TRBJ2-1
clone_size: NA

cdr3_nt: TGTGCCAGCAGCAGCAACACCCGAGGGATGAACACTGAAGCTTTCTTT
cdr3_aa: CASSSNTRGMNTEAFF
v_call: TRBV21-1
d_call: NA
j_call: TRBJ1-1
clone_size: NA

cdr3_nt: TGTGCCAGCAGTCCTCGGGGTGGGCAACTTTATAGCAATCAGCCCCAGCATTTT
cdr3_aa: CASSPRGGQLYSNQPQHF
v_call: TRBV27
d_call: NA
j_call: TRBJ1-5
clone_size: NA

cdr3_nt: TGTGCCAGCAGCCACCAACAGGGGGCCTTCACCTACGAGCAGTACTTC
cdr3_aa: CASSHQQGAFTYEQYF
v_call: TRBV3-1/TRBV3-2
d_call: TRBD1
j_call: TRBJ2-7
clone_size: NA

cdr3_nt: TGTGCCAGCAGTGGCGGGGGGGGGCAAGGGGGCTACACCTTC
cdr3_aa: CASSGGGGQGGYTF
v_call: TRBV6-6
d_call: NA
j_call: TRBJ1-2
clone_size: NA

cdr3_nt: TGCGCCAGCAGCTTGCAGGCTAGCGGAGATACCGGGGAGCTGTTTTTT
cdr3_aa: CASSLQASGDTGELFF
v_call: TRBV5-1
d_call: TRBD2
j_call: TRBJ2-2
clone_size: NA

cdr3_nt: TGTGCCAGCAGGACACCGGGAGGGAGGTACGAGCAGTACTTC
cdr3_aa: CASRTPGGRYEQYF
v_call: TRBV6-5
d_call: TRBD2
j_call: TRBJ2-7
clone_size: NA

cdr3_nt: TGTGCCAGCAGCTTTGGTCTACAGGGGATTAATGAAAAACTGTTTTTT
cdr3_aa: CASSFGLQGINEKLFF
v_call: TRBV7-9
d_call: TRBD1
j_call: TRBJ1-4
clone_size: once

cdr3_nt: TGTGCCAGCAGCCACGATCGACAGGGGCTAAGGGAAAAACTGTTTTTT
cdr3_aa: CASSHDRQGLREKLFF
v_call: TRBV3-1/TRBV3-2
d_call: TRBD1
j_call: TRBJ1-4
clone_size: few

cdr3_nt: TGTGCCAGCAGCCTGCCCGCTGAGGCGACTGAAGCTTTCTTT
cdr3_aa: CASSLPAEATEAFF
v_call: TRBV5-6
d_call: NA
j_call: TRBJ1-1
clone_size: NA

cdr3_nt: TGTGCCAGCTCACCCAAACAGGGGGCGAACACTGAAGCTTTCTTT
cdr3_aa: CASSPKQGANTEAFF
v_call: TRBV18
d_call: TRBD1
j_call: TRBJ1-1
clone_size: NA

cdr3_nt: TGTGCCAGCAGCTTAACAGGCCAGAACACTGAAGCTTTCTTT
cdr3_aa: CASSLTGQNTEAFF
v_call: TRBV7-2
d_call: NA
j_call: TRBJ1-1
clone_size: NA

cdr3_nt: TGTGCCAGCAGTTTGGTAACGGGAGAAGCTTTCTTT
cdr3_aa: CASSLVTGEAFF
v_call: TRBV28
d_call: NA
j_call: TRBJ1-1
clone_size: NA

cdr3_nt: TGTGCCAGCAGTTTACAGGGTCCGGAGACCCAGTACTTC
cdr3_aa: CASSLQGPETQYF
v_call: TRBV12-3/TRBV12-4
d_call: NA
j_call: TRBJ2-5
clone_size: NA

cdr3_nt: TGTGCCAGCAGCCCAACCGGGACTTCGGAGACCCAGTACTTC
cdr3_aa: CASSPTGTSETQYF
v_call: TRBV5-4
d_call: NA
j_call: TRBJ2-5
clone_size: once

cdr3_nt: TGTGCCAGCAGCCAAGGGGTGGAGCAATCTGAAAAACTGTTTTTT
cdr3_aa: CASSQGVEQSEKLFF
v_call: TRBV4-2
d_call: NA
j_call: TRBJ1-4
clone_size: once

cdr3_nt: TGTGCCAGCAGCTTAACCCCCGACAGTCAAGAGACCCAGTACTTC
cdr3_aa: CASSLTPDSQETQYF
v_call: TRBV7-3
d_call: NA
j_call: TRBJ2-5
clone_size: NA

cdr3_nt: TGTGCCAGCAGTGAATCGTACACTGAAGCTTTCTTT
cdr3_aa: CASSESYTEAFF
v_call: TRBV25-1
d_call: NA
j_call: TRBJ1-1
clone_size: NA

cdr3_nt: TGTGCCAGCAACTCGATCGGAAACACCATATATTTT
cdr3_aa: CASNSIGNTIYF
v_call: TRBV6-5
d_call: NA
j_call: TRBJ1-3
clone_size: NA

cdr3_nt: TGTGCCAGTAGTATAGGGACAGGGAACACTGAAGCTTTCTTT
cdr3_aa: CASSIGTGNTEAFF
v_call: TRBV19
d_call: TRBD1
j_call: TRBJ1-1
clone_size: few